The rows below give T cell receptor beta chains drawn from one sample of a study of blood T cell repertoires in COVID-19. The table came from immunoSEQ multiplex PCR; TCRdb's copy has only in-frame clones and leaves some out. The table has tens of thousands of clones, roughly nine tenths seen once. The sample consisted of peripheral blood. The receptors derive from a woman in her twenties or thirties in a cohort sampled during active COVID-19. The CDR3 runs from the conserved cysteine through the conserved F or W. The D gene is left open where the match is weak. A clone size is listed for some rows: how often the clone was seen (once, few, many), or a class if it is expanded.

>TRBV11-2|TRBJ2-7|-|few
CASSLDPPQRPPYEQYF
TGTGCCAGCAGCTTAGACCCTCCCCAGCGGCCGCCCTACGAGCAGTACTTC
>TRBV11-2|TRBJ2-7|-|-
CASSLRDSYEQYF
TGTGCCAGCAGCTTACGCGACTCCTACGAGCAGTACTTC
>TRBV24-1|TRBJ2-5|-|-
CATAAEETQYF
TGTGCCACCGCGGCAGAAGAGACCCAGTACTTC
>TRBV24-1|TRBJ1-2|TRBD1|-
CATSDKDRTIYGYTF
TGTGCCACCAGTGACAAGGACAGGACAATCTATGGCTACACCTTC
>TRBV24-1|TRBJ2-2|TRBD2|once
CATSDGLAGNTGELFF
TGTGCCACCAGTGATGGTCTAGCGGGTAACACCGGGGAGCTGTTTTTT
>TRBV27|TRBJ1-2|-|-
CASSSYTTQGGTNYGYTF
TGTGCCAGCAGTTCCTATACTACCCAAGGGGGTACTAACTATGGCTACACCTTC
>TRBV11-2|TRBJ2-1|TRBD2|-
CASSLAPRGSGAQFF
TGTGCCAGCAGCTTAGCCCCCAGAGGTAGCGGGGCGCAGTTCTTC
>TRBV7-6|TRBJ1-5|TRBD1|-
CASSFEKGQGVNQPQHF
TGTGCCAGCAGCTTCGAGAAGGGACAGGGAGTTAATCAGCCCCAGCATTTT
>TRBV4-3|TRBJ2-1|TRBD2|-
CASSQTSGGYNEQFF
TGCGCCAGCAGCCAAACTAGCGGGGGTTACAATGAGCAGTTCTTC
>TRBV7-2|TRBJ2-7|TRBD2|-
CASSLDARAGGYEQYF
TGTGCCAGCAGCTTAGACGCGCGGGCGGGAGGCTACGAGCAGTACTTC
>TRBV28|TRBJ1-1|-|-
CASSTTPSNTEAFF
TGTGCCAGCAGTACTACTCCGTCAAACACTGAAGCTTTCTTT
>TRBV6-2/TRBV6-3|TRBJ2-2|-|-
CASSNLRIAGELFF
TGTGCCAGCAGTAATCTCCGAATAGCCGGGGAGCTGTTTTTT
>TRBV4-2|TRBJ2-2|TRBD2|-
CASSQDLGPDSGGRIGELFF
TGTGCCAGCAGCCAAGATTTAGGGCCTGATAGCGGGGGACGGATCGGGGAGCTGTTTTTT
>TRBV11-3|TRBJ2-7|TRBD1|-
CASSGQGEYEQYF
TGTGCCAGCAGTGGACAGGGGGAGTACGAGCAGTACTTC
>TRBV25-1|TRBJ2-6|-|few
CASSEQATGTGANVLTF
TGTGCCAGCAGTGAACAGGCAACAGGGACTGGGGCCAACGTCCTGACTTTC
>TRBV13|TRBJ2-7|TRBD2|-
CASSSQMTLAGGPSYEQYF
TGTGCCAGCAGCTCCCAAATGACGCTAGCGGGAGGGCCCTCCTACGAGCAGTACTTC
>TRBV5-8|TRBJ2-7|TRBD1|-
CASSLGTGKYEQYF
TGTGCCAGCAGCTTGGGGACAGGAAAATACGAGCAGTACTTC
>TRBV24-1|TRBJ2-5|-|-
CATSDPGETQYF
TGTGCCACCAGTGATCCCGGAGAGACCCAGTACTTC
>TRBV24-1|TRBJ1-2|TRBD1|-
CATSDPRQGARVYGYTF
TGTGCCACCAGTGACCCTAGACAGGGGGCGCGAGTCTATGGCTACACCTTC
>TRBV4-3|TRBJ1-1|TRBD1|once
CASSQEGRGESEAFF
TGCGCCAGCAGCCAAGAAGGCAGGGGGGAGTCTGAAGCTTTCTTT
>TRBV3-1/TRBV3-2|TRBJ2-7|TRBD2|-
CASSPGTSTYEQYF
TGTGCCAGCAGCCCCGGGACTAGTACCTACGAGCAGTACTTC
>TRBV11-3|TRBJ1-1|TRBD1|once
CASSNRQGDTEAFF
TGTGCCAGCAGCAATAGACAGGGGGACACTGAAGCTTTCTTT
>TRBV3-1/TRBV3-2|TRBJ2-7|-|once
CASSQAGGSGYEQYF
TGTGCCAGCAGCCAAGCAGGGGGGAGTGGATACGAGCAGTACTTC
>TRBV2|TRBJ2-2|TRBD2|-
CASREGLAGNTGELFF
TGTGCCAGCAGGGAGGGACTAGCGGGGAACACCGGGGAGCTGTTTTTT
>TRBV5-1|TRBJ1-4|TRBD1|-
CASSRQGSGEKLFF
TGCGCCAGCAGCCGACAGGGGAGCGGTGAAAAACTGTTTTTT
>TRBV24-1|TRBJ2-7|TRBD1|-
CATSDSGQGAREQYF
TGTGCCACCAGTGATTCGGGACAGGGGGCGCGCGAGCAGTACTTC
>TRBV6-2/TRBV6-3|TRBJ2-2|TRBD2|once
CASSYSASGSGWNTGELFF
TGTGCCAGCAGTTACTCCGCTAGCGGGAGTGGATGGAACACCGGGGAGCTGTTTTTT
>TRBV7-2|TRBJ1-2|TRBD1|-
CASSLYRGPQGYTF
TGTGCCAGCAGCCTATACAGGGGGCCCCAGGGCTACACCTTC
>TRBV9|TRBJ1-6|-|few
CASSVGGGSSPLHF
TGTGCCAGCAGCGTAGGGGGCGGGAGTTCACCCCTCCACTTT
>TRBV5-1|TRBJ2-6|TRBD2|-
CASSSTSGRSGANVLTF
TGCGCCAGCAGCTCGACTAGCGGGAGGTCTGGGGCCAACGTCCTGACTTTC
>TRBV28|TRBJ2-7|-|-
CASSSTAQGTGEQYF
TGTGCCAGCAGTTCGACCGCACAGGGAACTGGGGAGCAGTACTTC
>TRBV5-6|TRBJ1-1|-|once
CASSLRGTEAFF
TGTGCCAGCAGCTTAAGGGGTACTGAAGCTTTCTTT
>TRBV19|TRBJ2-2|TRBD2|-
CASSIVGGLARTGELFF
TGTGCCAGTAGTATAGTAGGAGGACTAGCGAGGACCGGGGAGCTGTTTTTT
>TRBV6-5|TRBJ1-1|-|-
CADRTVNTEAFF
TGTGCCGACCGGACTGTGAACACTGAAGCTTTCTTT
>TRBV5-1|TRBJ1-1|-|-
CASRKAGNTEAFF
TGCGCCAGCAGGAAGGCAGGGAACACTGAAGCTTTCTTT
>TRBV5-6|TRBJ2-1|TRBD2|-
CASSPPGLGDNEQFF
TGTGCCAGCAGCCCCCCGGGACTAGGAGACAATGAGCAGTTCTTC
>TRBV19|TRBJ1-5|-|few
CASSFIGVKGNQPQHF
TGTGCCAGTAGTTTCATAGGGGTGAAAGGCAATCAGCCCCAGCATTTT
>TRBV9|TRBJ2-3|TRBD2|-
CASSALSGSSLTDTQYF
TGTGCCAGCAGCGCCCTTAGCGGGAGCAGCCTCACAGATACGCAGTATTTT
>TRBV11-3|TRBJ2-7|TRBD2|-
CASSPRTSPPYEQYF
TGTGCCAGCAGCCCCCGGACTAGCCCTCCCTACGAGCAGTACTTC
>TRBV19|TRBJ1-4|TRBD1|-
CASTGTGRQKLFF
TGTGCCAGTACCGGGACAGGGAGACAAAAACTGTTTTTT
>TRBV7-8|TRBJ2-5|-|once
CASSPHYTQYF
TGTGCCAGCAGCCCGCACTACACCCAGTACTTC
>TRBV15|TRBJ1-4|-|once
CATSRTGRTREKLFF
TGTGCCACCAGCAGAACAGGGCGCACCAGGGAAAAACTGTTTTTT
>TRBV19|TRBJ1-5|TRBD1|once
CASSSRGLSNQPQHF
TGTGCCAGTAGTTCGAGGGGGCTAAGCAATCAGCCCCAGCATTTT
>TRBV27|TRBJ2-7|-|-
CASSQIDSSYEQYF
TGTGCCAGCAGTCAGATAGACAGCTCCTACGAGCAGTACTTC
>TRBV5-1|TRBJ1-2|TRBD1|-
CASSLVAGGADGYTF
TGCGCCAGCAGCTTGGTGGCAGGGGGCGCGGATGGCTACACCTTC
>TRBV30|TRBJ2-1|TRBD2|-
CAWSTYHSGRTYNEQFF
TGTGCCTGGAGTACCTACCATAGCGGGAGGACCTACAATGAGCAGTTCTTC
>TRBV25-1|TRBJ1-1|TRBD1|few
CASSEMDRASTEAFF
TGTGCCAGCAGTGAGATGGACAGGGCGAGCACTGAAGCTTTCTTT
>TRBV7-9|TRBJ2-2|-|-
CASSFYGRSNTGELFF
TGTGCCAGCAGCTTTTACGGGAGATCGAACACCGGGGAGCTGTTTTTT
>TRBV4-3|TRBJ2-3|TRBD2|-
CASSPSGLAGDGSTDTQYF
TGCGCCAGCAGCCCCTCGGGACTAGCGGGAGATGGGAGCACAGATACGCAGTATTTT
>TRBV7-9|TRBJ2-3|-|-
CASSSPTGRRTDTQYF
TGTGCCAGCAGCTCCCCTACAGGGCGGAGGACAGATACGCAGTATTTT
>TRBV27|TRBJ2-5|TRBD2|-
CASSNRLAGGVETQYF
TGTGCCAGCAGCAACAGACTAGCGGGAGGGGTTGAGACCCAGTACTTC
>TRBV5-1|TRBJ2-1|-|-
CASSSSGATYNEQFF
TGCGCCAGCAGCTCATCGGGAGCGACCTACAATGAGCAGTTCTTC
>TRBV5-6|TRBJ1-5|-|-
CASSKTGNQPQHF
TGTGCCAGCAGCAAGACAGGTAATCAGCCCCAGCATTTT